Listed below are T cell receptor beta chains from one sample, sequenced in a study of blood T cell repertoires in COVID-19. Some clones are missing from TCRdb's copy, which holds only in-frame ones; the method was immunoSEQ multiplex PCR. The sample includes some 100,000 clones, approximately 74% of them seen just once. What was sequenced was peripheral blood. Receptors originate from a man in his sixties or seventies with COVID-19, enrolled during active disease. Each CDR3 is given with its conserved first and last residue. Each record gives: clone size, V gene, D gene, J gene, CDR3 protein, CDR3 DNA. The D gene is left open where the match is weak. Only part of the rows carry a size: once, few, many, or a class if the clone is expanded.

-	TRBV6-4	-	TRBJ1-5	CASSGLNSNQPQHF	TGTGCCAGCAGTGGCCTAAATAGCAATCAGCCCCAGCATTTT
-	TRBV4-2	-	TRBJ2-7	CASSQSRTDSEQYF	TGTGCCAGCAGCCAATCCCGAACCGATAGCGAGCAGTACTTC
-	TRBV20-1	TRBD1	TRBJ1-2	CSASLSNRGRGYTF	TGCAGTGCTAGTTTATCGAACAGGGGGAGAGGCTACACCTTC
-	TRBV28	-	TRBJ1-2	CASSPAGDYGYTF	TGTGCCAGCAGTCCGGCAGGGGACTATGGCTACACCTTC
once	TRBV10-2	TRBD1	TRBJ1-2	CASNFGRDSGYTF	TGCGCCAGCAATTTCGGCCGGGACAGCGGCTACACCTTC
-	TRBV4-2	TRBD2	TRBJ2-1	CASSHSSGSYNEQFF	TGTGCCAGCAGCCATTCTAGCGGGAGCTACAATGAGCAGTTCTTC
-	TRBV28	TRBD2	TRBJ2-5	CASSSLAGGSWETQYF	TGTGCCAGCAGTTCCCTAGCGGGAGGGTCGTGGGAGACCCAGTACTTC
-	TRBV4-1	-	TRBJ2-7	CASSQDPGLTYEQYF	TGCGCCAGCAGCCAAGATCCGGGACTTACCTACGAGCAGTACTTC
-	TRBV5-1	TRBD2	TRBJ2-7	CASSFGLADPYEQYF	TGCGCCAGCAGCTTCGGACTAGCGGACCCTTACGAGCAGTACTTC
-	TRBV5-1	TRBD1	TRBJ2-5	CASSLFTGGQETQYF	TGCGCCAGCAGCTTGTTTACAGGGGGCCAAGAGACCCAGTACTTC
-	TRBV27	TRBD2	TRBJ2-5	CASSNSGRAGETQYF	TGTGCCAGCAGTAATAGCGGGAGGGCCGGAGAGACCCAGTACTTC
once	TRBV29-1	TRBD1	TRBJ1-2	CSVQTGGTRGYTF	TGCAGCGTTCAAACAGGGGGCACTAGGGGCTACACCTTC
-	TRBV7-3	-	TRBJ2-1	CASSLMGAGSYNEQFF	TGTGCCAGCAGCTTAATGGGGGCTGGGTCCTACAATGAGCAGTTCTTC
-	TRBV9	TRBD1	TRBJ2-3	CASSAIPGQGPDTQYF	TGTGCCAGCAGCGCGATTCCGGGACAGGGGCCAGATACGCAGTATTTT